Described below is a single TCR beta chain sequence and its context. Its cognate antigen is unknown. The CDR3 sequence is 12 residues long. Per germline, CDR1 MGHDK and CDR2 SYGVNS. TRB cDNA libraries were made by UMI-labeled 5' RACE. With the 5' RACE reads reprocessed, TCRdb shows one record per CDR3 protein and no DNA. Found here are about 41,000 distinct CDR3 sequences; the top ten clones hold under 15%. The sample is drawn from a study of CXCR3-negative and CXCR3-positive naive CD8 T cells. As for the study in general: Sequencing gave roughly 140 million TRB reads overall, about 1.5 +/- 0.3 million per library.

Regarding the study as a whole: CD5 surface expression was similar among naive subsets, and TCR strength was estimated by inference from TRB CDR3 properties. Fresh PBMCs served for most assays, and CXCR3 expression fell partially after cryopreservation.

Subsets of CD8+ T cells were each sorted in triplicate at 300,000 cells apiece. The genes are TRBV25-1 and TRBJ2-2. Sequencing was performed on memory CD8+ T cells from blood. This TCR derives from a human donor in good health. Some clones in this sample may be carry-over from other donors' samples. The CDR3 spells CASREATGELFF.